The TCR beta chain described here comes from a study of T cells in Graves' hyperthyroidism and ophthalmopathy. Overall study results and limits: Patients with ophthalmopathy were separated from those with stable hyperthyroidism by a 13 V-J model. Blood also contained most expanded thyroid clonotypes above 0.001.

As concerns this clonotype: What it binds is unknown. A read error may be the cause here, since a much bigger clone is one base away.

Researchers amplified the TCR beta CDR3 regions from RNA transcripts. HTBI primers were used for first-round RT-PCR of the TCR CDR3. MiXCR, applied by TCRdb to the multiplex PCR reads, yields one record per CDR3 protein. The sample carries 500,000 to 650,000 distinct CDR3 sequences, around 15% recorded once. Exclusion of patients followed from uncontrolled infection, other autoimmune disease, pregnancy or lactation. Diagnoses used clinical symptoms, serum thyroxine and TRAb, thyroid ultrasound and orbital computed tomography. The sequencing sample was made of blood. This receptor was taken from a woman aged 50 to 65 with Graves' ophthalmopathy.

The CDR3 spells CTSRSPGQRVTYGYTF. CDR3 in DNA: TGTACCAGCAGGTCACCGGGACAGAGAGTCACCTATGGCTACACCTTC. V gene TRBV11-2 combines with J gene TRBJ1-2, with 7 bases lining up with TRBD1. The CDR3 has 16 residues. CDR1 and CDR2 (germline): SGHAT, FQNNGV.